These T cell receptor beta chains were read from a single sample in a study of CD8 T cells in ankylosing spondylitis. A single record per CDR3 protein comes from TCRdb applying MiXCR to the 5' RACE reads. The sample has some 300,000 distinct CDR3 sequences, less than 25% seen once. The specimen was blood, either unsorted or a sorted T cell fraction (not recorded which). Source of these receptors: a female donor with ankylosing spondylitis or in good health (not recorded which). CDR3s include the opening cysteine and the closing phenylalanine or tryptophan.

V gene: TRBV7-9
CDR3 protein: CASSPGQRRFF

V gene: TRBV20-1
CDR3 protein: CSARDRLGDGYTF

V gene: TRBV29-1
CDR3 protein: CSVGISDNEQFF

V gene: TRBV18
CDR3 protein: CASSNQGTGNTEAFF

V gene: TRBV15
CDR3 protein: CATSRSANTEAFF

V gene: TRBV12-5
CDR3 protein: CASGLVAGNTGELFF

V gene: TRBV6-5
CDR3 protein: CASREFGQNTEAFF

V gene: TRBV11-2
CDR3 protein: CASSWRAGDEKLFF

V gene: TRBV19
CDR3 protein: CASSPSGGAYTF

V gene: TRBV7-2
CDR3 protein: CASKGQSSTDTQYF

V gene: TRBV20-1
CDR3 protein: CSARVRDRGLVSQYF

V gene: TRBV20-1
CDR3 protein: CSALRLAEDEQFF

V gene: TRBV3-1
CDR3 protein: CASRPGQGAAGQPQHF

V gene: TRBV2
CDR3 protein: CASSDSRTGELFF

V gene: TRBV20-1
CDR3 protein: CSASPPAGDHNEQFF

V gene: TRBV6-5
CDR3 protein: CASSYTTGSNYGYTF

V gene: TRBV6-4
CDR3 protein: CASSDREGDTQYF

V gene: TRBV7-2
CDR3 protein: CASSPRPTGNTIYF

V gene: TRBV9
CDR3 protein: CASSSWSTDTQYF

V gene: TRBV20-1
CDR3 protein: CSAPTQGTDTQYF

V gene: TRBV5-1
CDR3 protein: CASSLDPGKQETQYF

V gene: TRBV7-2
CDR3 protein: CASSLGGINQPQHF

V gene: TRBV7-2
CDR3 protein: CASSLGQPGSPLHF

V gene: TRBV5-4
CDR3 protein: CASSLAVGGRWYEQYF

V gene: TRBV6-1
CDR3 protein: CASSKATGANVLTF

V gene: TRBV7-9
CDR3 protein: CASSFRQGGEDGYTF

V gene: TRBV20-1
CDR3 protein: CSAPPQTSYGNEQFF

V gene: TRBV20-1
CDR3 protein: CSARISRGRRDGELFF

V gene: TRBV28
CDR3 protein: CASGGKEQYF

V gene: TRBV29-1
CDR3 protein: CSVENGRGYEQYF

V gene: TRBV6-5
CDR3 protein: CASSYDTEAFF

V gene: TRBV9
CDR3 protein: CASSVRGGNSPLHF

V gene: TRBV12-3/TRBV12-4
CDR3 protein: CASSLGWENQETQYF